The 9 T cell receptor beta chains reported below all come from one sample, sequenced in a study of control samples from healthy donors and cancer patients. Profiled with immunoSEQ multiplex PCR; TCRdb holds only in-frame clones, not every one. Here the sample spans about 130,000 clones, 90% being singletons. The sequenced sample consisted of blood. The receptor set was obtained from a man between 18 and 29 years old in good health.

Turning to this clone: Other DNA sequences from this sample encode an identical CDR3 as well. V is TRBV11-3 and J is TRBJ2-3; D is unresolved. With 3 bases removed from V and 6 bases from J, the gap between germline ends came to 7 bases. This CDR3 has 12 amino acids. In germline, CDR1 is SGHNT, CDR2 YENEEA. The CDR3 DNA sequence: TGTGCCAGCAGCTTGGGGTTGGATACGCAGTATTTT. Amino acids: CASSLGLDTQYF.

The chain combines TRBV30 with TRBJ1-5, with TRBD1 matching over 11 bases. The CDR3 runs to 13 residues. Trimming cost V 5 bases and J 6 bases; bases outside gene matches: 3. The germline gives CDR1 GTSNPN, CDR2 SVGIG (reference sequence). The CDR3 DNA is TGTGCCTGGGGGGACAGGGGGAGTCAGCCCCAGCATTTT. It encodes CAWGDRGSQPQHF.

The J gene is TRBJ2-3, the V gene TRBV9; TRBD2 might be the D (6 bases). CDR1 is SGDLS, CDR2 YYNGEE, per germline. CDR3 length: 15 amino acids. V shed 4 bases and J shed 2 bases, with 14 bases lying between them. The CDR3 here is CASSLWGGHTDTQYF. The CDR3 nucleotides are TGTGCCAGCAGCCTCTGGGGAGGACACACAGATACGCAGTATTTT.

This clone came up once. The CDR3 DNA sequence: TGTGCCAGCAGCGTAGGGACTAGCTTTTACAATGAGCAGTTCTTC. Amino acids: CASSVGTSFYNEQFF. The gene calls are TRBV7-9 and TRBJ2-1; 9 bases align to TRBD2. Trimming removed 5 bases from V and 4 bases from J; junction bases left unmatched: 6. The length of the CDR3 is 15 residues. Germline loops: CDR1 SEHNR, CDR2 FQNEAQ (reference sequence).

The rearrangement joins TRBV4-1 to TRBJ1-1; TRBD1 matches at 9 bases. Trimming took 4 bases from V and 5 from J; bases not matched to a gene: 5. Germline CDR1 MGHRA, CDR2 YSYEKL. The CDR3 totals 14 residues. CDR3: CASSPGQGGTEAFF. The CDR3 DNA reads TGCGCCAGCAGCCCGGGACAGGGAGGGACTGAAGCTTTCTTT.

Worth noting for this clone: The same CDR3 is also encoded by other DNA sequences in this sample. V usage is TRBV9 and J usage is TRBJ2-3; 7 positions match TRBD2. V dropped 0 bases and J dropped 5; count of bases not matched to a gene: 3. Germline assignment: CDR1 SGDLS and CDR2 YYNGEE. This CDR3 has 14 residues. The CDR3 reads CASSVGGGGDTQYF. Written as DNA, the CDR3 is TGTGCCAGCAGCGTAGGCGGGGGAGGAGATACGCAGTATTTT.

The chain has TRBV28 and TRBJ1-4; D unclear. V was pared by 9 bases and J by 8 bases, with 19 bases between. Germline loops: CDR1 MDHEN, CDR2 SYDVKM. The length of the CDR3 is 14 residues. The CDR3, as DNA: TGTGCCAGTAGCCGGGAATCTGCCGGCGAAAAACTGTTTTTT. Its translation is CASSRESAGEKLFF.

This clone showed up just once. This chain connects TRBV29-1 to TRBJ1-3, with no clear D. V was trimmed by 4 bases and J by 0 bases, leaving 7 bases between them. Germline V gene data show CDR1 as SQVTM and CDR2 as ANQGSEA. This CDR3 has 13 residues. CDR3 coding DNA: TGCAGCGTTGGAGGGATCTCTGGAAACACCATATATTTT. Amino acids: CSVGGISGNTIYF.

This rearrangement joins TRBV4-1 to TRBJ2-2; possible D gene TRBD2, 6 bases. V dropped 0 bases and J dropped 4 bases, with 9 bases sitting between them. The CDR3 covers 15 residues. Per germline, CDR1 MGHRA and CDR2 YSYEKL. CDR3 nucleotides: TGCGCCAGCAGCCAAGAAGGAGGGGTCACCGGGGAGCTGTTTTTT. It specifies CASSQEGGVTGELFF.